The 17 T cell receptor beta chains below all came from one sample that was sequenced in a study of tumor-infiltrating lymphocytes in primary liver carcinoma. Total RNA (around 0.45 ug) served as template for TCR beta cDNA synthesis primed by a constant-region primer. Three-round nested multiplex PCR performed with slightly modified ARM-PCR produced the TCR beta libraries. Use of TRBV1-TRBV30 forward primers with a C-beta reverse primer characterized the first two PCR rounds, which lasted 10 cycles each. TCRdb independently ran MiXCR on the multiplex PCR reads; one entry per CDR3 protein. The table has 310,000 or so distinct CDR3 sequences, almost 60% seen once. The blood RNA (from unsorted whole blood) was obtained, and germline DNA was also extracted. The specimen sequenced was peripheral blood. Source of these receptors: a woman under 40 with primary liver carcinoma and hepatitis B virus infection.

This clonotype was detected many times. The rearrangement uses TRBV5-6 and TRBJ2-7; D call uncertain. Trimming shortened V by 1 base and J by 0 bases, and 5 bases separated the two germline ends. This CDR3 spans 13 amino acids. CDR1 and CDR2 (germline): SGHDT, YYEEEE. DNA for the CDR3: TGTGCCAGCAGCTTGTTGGACTCCTACGAGCAGTACTTC. Its translation is CASSLLDSYEQYF. Complete variable domain (other parts from reference TRBV5-6 and TRBJ2-7): DAGVTQSPTHLIKTRGQQVTLRCSPKSGHDTVSWYQQALGQGPQFIFQYYEEEERQRGNFPDRFSGHQFPNYSSELNVNALLLGDSALYLCASSLLDSYEQYFGPGTRLTVT.

Of note for this clonotype: This could be a read error, since a much larger clone is one nucleotide away. The CDR3 DNA sequence: TGTGCCTGCAGAACTAGCGGGAGTAGTTTAGAGCAGTTCTTC. It yields the protein CACRTSGSSLEQFF. The chain is built from TRBV12-3 or TRBV12-4 and TRBJ2-1, with 11 bases fitting TRBD2. The CDR3 length is 14 residues.

This clonotype showed up just a few times. The V call is TRBV6-2 or TRBV6-3, the J call TRBJ1-1; the D is unclear. The germline gives CDR1 MNHEY, CDR2 SVGEGT. V lost 9 bases and J lost 1, with 12 bases in between. CDR3 size: 13 residues. DNA of the CDR3: TGTGCCAGTAAGACGACCAGGAACACTGAAGCTTTCTTT. Encoded protein: CASKTTRNTEAFF.

Details on this clonotype: A much larger clone is a single base away; this may be a read error. This sequence joins TRBV29-1 and TRBJ1-1; D gene uncertain. The CDR3 totals 14 residues. Trimming cost V 7 bases and J 7 bases, with 22 bases left between them. CDR1 and CDR2 from the germline V gene are SQVTM and ANQGSEA. CDR3 region: CSAYPTMSYGEAFF. CDR3 bases: TGCAGCGCTTATCCGACAATGTCCTATGGTGAAGCTTTCTTT.

The chain is built from TRBV6-2 or TRBV6-3 and TRBJ2-1, with TRBD2 matching 7 bases. The germline gives CDR1 MNHEY, CDR2 SVGEGT. V shed 2 bases and J 7 bases; nucleotides not matched to a gene: 5. This CDR3 has 14 residues. The CDR3 coding sequence is TGTGCCAGCAGTTACCCAGCTAGCGGAAATGAGCAGTTCTTC. It translates to CASSYPASGNEQFF.

This rearrangement joins TRBV30 to TRBJ2-3, with D maybe TRBD2 (5 bases). The CDR3 totals 14 residues. The V end was cut by 4 bases, the J end by 2 bases, with 13 bases between. Germline assignment: CDR1 GTSNPN and CDR2 SVGIG (reference sequence). CDR3 DNA sequence: TGTGCCTGGATGGCGATGGGAGACACAGATACGCAGTATTTT. Encoded protein: CAWMAMGDTDTQYF. Variable domain in full (rest from reference TRBV30 and TRBJ2-3): SQTIHQWPATLVQPVGSPLSLECTVEGTSNPNLYWYRQAAGRGLQLLFYSVGIGQISSEVPQNLSASRPQDRQFILSSKKLLLSDSGFYLCAWMAMGDTDTQYFGPGTRLTVL.

This clonotype has only one observation. At one boundary the junction diverges from the germline segment, which might be a read error. J is TRBJ1-2 and V is TRBV11-3; D may be TRBD1 (6 bases). The germline V gene encodes CDR1 SGHNT and CDR2 YENEEA. CDR3 size: 16 residues. CDR3 in amino acids: CASSLTLSGGGDGYTF. In nucleotides, the CDR3 is TGTGCCAGCAGCTTAACTCTCTCGGGGGGCGGGGATGGTTACACCTTC.

The chain carries TRBV5-4 and TRBJ2-1; TRBD2 matches 12 bases. V trimming: 1 base; J trimming: 7 bases; junction bases outside the gene matches: 3. The CDR3 covers 15 residues. Germline-derived CDR1 and CDR2 are SGHNT and YYREEE (reference sequence). The CDR3 DNA follows: TGTGCCAGCAGCTTGTGGACTAGCGGGAAAAATGAGCAGTTCTTC. Protein: CASSLWTSGKNEQFF.

This chain joins TRBV10-3 and TRBJ2-1; possibly TRBD1 for D (5 bases). Per germline, CDR1 ENHRY and CDR2 SYGVKD. The length of the CDR3 is 13 residues. Trimming pared 4 bases from V and 10 bases from J, leaving 14 bases between. In DNA form, the CDR3 reads TGTGCCATCAGTGGGGGCAGGGTTCGCGAGCAGTTCTTC. Residues: CAISGGRVREQFF.

With regard to this clonotype: The junction shows a germline mismatch at one end, possibly a read error. This chain links TRBV12-3 or TRBV12-4 with TRBJ2-1; D might be TRBD1 or TRBD2, each matching 6 bases. The CDR3 is made up of 12 amino acids. CDR3 sequence reads: CASRGGYNEQVF. CDR3 nucleotides: TGTGCCAGCAGGGGGGGCTACAATGAGCAGGTCTTC.

This chain connects TRBV9 to TRBJ2-1, with TRBD2 matching 11 bases. After removal of 2 bases from V and 5 bases from J, the junction contained 3 bases not matched to a gene. CDR1 is SGDLS and CDR2 is YYNGEE in the germline V gene. The CDR3 sequence is 15 residues long. CDR3: CASSVGTSGNNEQFF. The CDR3 bases are TGTGCCAGCAGCGTGGGGACTAGCGGAAACAATGAGCAGTTCTTC.

Concerning this clonotype itself: A much more abundant neighbour one base away suggests this may be a read error. No conserved phenylalanine or tryptophan ends this CDR3, so it is likely a read error. This sequence joins TRBV4-1 and TRBJ1-5; unclear D gene. V was pared by 0 bases and J by 5 bases, with 5 bases between. The CDR3 consists of 13 residues. Germline CDR1 reads MGHRA; CDR2 reads YSYEKL. CDR3 residues: CASSQDGDQPQHS. CDR3 DNA sequence: TGCGCCAGCAGCCAAGATGGGGATCAGCCCCAGCATTCT.

A few counts support this clonotype. This chain links TRBV30 with TRBJ1-2; unclear D gene. CDR1 and CDR2 (germline): GTSNPN, SVGIG (reference sequence). The CDR3 is made up of 13 amino acids. V lost 2 bases and J 7 bases, leaving 14 bases between the germline ends. The CDR3 bases are TGTGCCTGGAGTCCCATCGCACCAGTTGGCTACACCTTC. Its protein is CAWSPIAPVGYTF.

This clonotype was seen a handful of times. The gene calls are TRBV7-9 and TRBJ2-2; 7 bases match TRBD1. V dropped 0 bases and J dropped 4; count of bases not matched to a gene: 2. The germline CDR1 and CDR2 sequences are SEHNR and FQNEAQ (reference sequence). The CDR3 runs to 15 residues. CDR3 region: CASSLAGTVTGELFF. The CDR3 nucleotides are TGTGCCAGCAGCTTAGCCGGGACAGTCACCGGGGAGCTGTTTTTT.

The DNA of the CDR3 is TGTGCCAGCAGGGTGGACACTGCAACTAATGAAAAACTGTTTTTT. Translation gives CASRVDTATNEKLFF. The chain is built from TRBV28 and TRBJ1-4, with D possibly being TRBD1 (5 bases). CDR3 size: 15 residues. Per germline, CDR1 MDHEN and CDR2 SYDVKM. V was clipped by 6 bases and J by 0 bases, with 11 bases between them.

The chain has TRBV11-2 and TRBJ2-7, with D hard to call. Germline V gene data show CDR1 as SGHAT and CDR2 as FQNNGV. The CDR3 is made up of 15 amino acids. The CDR3 reads CVISLEFIGVYEQYF. In DNA form, the CDR3 reads TGTGTCATCAGCTTAGAGTTCATAGGTGTATACGAGCAGTACTTC.

The V gene is TRBV9, the J gene TRBJ2-7; D perhaps matches TRBD2 (6 bases). CDR1 SGDLS and CDR2 YYNGEE come from the germline V gene. The CDR3 has 13 amino acids. With 1 base removed from V and 6 bases from J, the gap between germline ends came to 11 bases. The CDR3 nucleotides are TGTGCCAGCAGCGTAAGCGGGCAAAGCGAGCAGTACTTC. This codes for CASSVSGQSEQYF. Filled out from reference TRBV9 and TRBJ2-7, the complete variable domain reads DSGVTQTPKHLITATGQRVTLRCSPRSGDLSVYWYQQSLDQGLQFLIQYYNGEERAKGNILERFSAQQFPDLHSELNLSSLELGDSALYFCASSVSGQSEQYFGPGTRLTVT.